A selection of T cell receptor beta chains follows, all from one sample in a study of OX40 agonist ivuxolimab in advanced cancers. Using immunoSEQ multiplex PCR, the repertoire was profiled, and TCRdb retains in-frame clones only, with some absent. The data hold 20,000 to 25,000 clones, with approximately 80% observed a single time. The sequences come from CD4+ or CD8+ T cells sorted from blood, collected in a trial of the OX40 agonist ivuxolimab. The receptor source for this set is an adult with an advanced solid tumor such as melanoma, head and neck, liver or kidney cancer. Each CDR3 is given with its conserved first and last residue. A D gene is named only where the DNA matches it firmly. Some rows have no size entry. The others give once, few or many, or a class for an expanded clone.

clone_size j_call v_call d_call cdr3_aa cdr3_nt
. TRBJ1-2 TRBV6-5 . CASSLGQYYGYTF TGTGCCAGCAGCTTAGGACAGTACTATGGCTACACCTTC
. TRBJ2-1 TRBV4-1 . CASSQEDLLEQFF TGCGCCAGCAGCCAAGAAGACTTGCTAGAGCAGTTCTTC
once TRBJ2-2 TRBV12-5 . CASGLRVGAGELFF TGTGCTAGTGGTTTACGGGTAGGGGCCGGGGAGCTGTTTTTT
. TRBJ1-5 TRBV6-1 . CASTSGVSNQPQHF TGTGCCAGCACCTCGGGGGTGAGCAATCAGCCCCAGCATTTT
. TRBJ2-3 TRBV14 TRBD2 CASSQEVWGGRITDTQYF TGTGCCAGCAGCCAAGAGGTCTGGGGCGGGAGGATAACAGATACGCAGTATTTT
. TRBJ1-2 TRBV7-9 . CASAGGAGGYTF TGTGCCAGCGCGGGGGGGGCTGGTGGCTACACCTTC
. TRBJ2-5 TRBV11-3 . CASSIGAVAQETQYF TGTGCCAGCAGCATCGGGGCCGTGGCCCAAGAGACCCAGTACTTC
. TRBJ1-1 TRBV10-1 TRBD1 CASNDRDDTEAFF TGCGCCAGCAATGACAGGGATGACACTGAAGCTTTCTTT
. TRBJ2-7 TRBV5-4 . CASSQVAYEQYF TGTGCCAGCAGCCAAGTGGCCTACGAGCAGTACTTC
. TRBJ1-1 TRBV28 . CASSLWAENTEAFF TGTGCCAGCAGTTTATGGGCAGAAAACACTGAAGCTTTCTTT
. TRBJ1-1 TRBV30 . CAWGWREAFF TGTGCCTGGGGGTGGAGGGAAGCTTTCTTT
. TRBJ2-7 TRBV5-1 . CASSEDSAYEQYF TGCGCCAGCAGCGAAGACTCCGCCTACGAGCAGTACTTC
. TRBJ2-7 TRBV7-9 TRBD2 CASSLARGAYEQYF TGTGCCAGCAGCTTAGCACGGGGGGCCTACGAGCAGTACTTC
. TRBJ2-2 TRBV28 . CASTFRRYTGELFF TGTGCCAGCACTTTCAGGCGCTACACCGGGGAGCTGTTTTTT
. TRBJ2-3 TRBV11-2 . CASRRAGGSGTDTQYF TGTGCCAGCAGGAGGGCCGGTGGTAGCGGCACAGATACGCAGTATTTT
. TRBJ2-2 TRBV11-1 . CATPTPGGTNTGELFF TGTGCCACCCCCACCCCCGGCGGGACGAACACCGGGGAGCTGTTTTTT
. TRBJ1-2 TRBV28 . CASSLGSNYGYTF TGTGCCAGCAGTTTGGGCAGTAACTATGGCTACACCTTC
. TRBJ2-7 TRBV19 . CASSVGYEQYF TGTGCCAGTAGTGTGGGCTACGAGCAGTACTTC
. TRBJ2-7 TRBV27 TRBD1 CASSLPGGEQYF TGTGCCAGCAGTTTACCAGGGGGCGAGCAGTACTTC